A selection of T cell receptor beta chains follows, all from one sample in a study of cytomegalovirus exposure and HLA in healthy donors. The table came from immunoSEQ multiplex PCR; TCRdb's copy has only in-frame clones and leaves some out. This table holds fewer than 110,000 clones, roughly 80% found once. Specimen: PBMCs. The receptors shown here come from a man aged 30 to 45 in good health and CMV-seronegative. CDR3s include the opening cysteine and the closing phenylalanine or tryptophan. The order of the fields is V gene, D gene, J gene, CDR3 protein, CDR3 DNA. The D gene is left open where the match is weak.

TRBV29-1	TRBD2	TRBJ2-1	CSCRPVAGGNEQFF	TGCAGCTGCAGGCCCGTGGCGGGAGGGAATGAGCAGTTCTTC
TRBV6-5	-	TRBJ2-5	CASSYSAGYQETQYF	TGTGCCAGCAGTTACTCCGCGGGGTACCAAGAGACCCAGTACTTC
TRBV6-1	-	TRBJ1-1	CASSEPGQNTEAFF	TGTGCCAGCAGTGAACCGGGACAGAACACTGAAGCTTTCTTT
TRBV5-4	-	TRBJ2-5	CASSLAIEETQYF	TGTGCCAGCAGCTTGGCCATAGAAGAGACCCAGTACTTC
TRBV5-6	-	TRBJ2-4	CASSLGRNIQYF	TGTGCCAGCAGCTTGGGGAGAAACATTCAGTACTTC
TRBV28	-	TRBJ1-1	CASSWGHRNTEAFF	TGTGCCAGCAGTTGGGGACACCGGAACACTGAAGCTTTCTTT
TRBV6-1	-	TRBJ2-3	CASNRGGAGDTQYF	TGTGCCAGCAATAGGGGGGGGGCGGGAGATACGCAGTATTTT
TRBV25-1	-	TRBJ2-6	CASTLGGAGANVLTF	TGTGCCAGCACCCTGGGCGGGGCTGGGGCCAACGTCCTGACTTTC
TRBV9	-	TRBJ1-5	CASSVAVTGQPQHF	TGTGCCAGCAGCGTAGCAGTTACGGGTCAGCCCCAGCATTTT
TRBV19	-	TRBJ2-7	CASSIEGHLGQYF	TGTGCCAGTAGTATAGAGGGACACCTCGGGCAGTACTTC